This T cell receptor beta chain was captured by sequencing in a study of T cell changes during pregnancy in multiple sclerosis. V dropped 2 bases and J dropped 6 bases, with 11 bases sitting between them. The germline CDR1 and CDR2 sequences are SGHRS and YFSETQ. This CDR3 has 13 residues. Profiled with immunoSEQ multiplex PCR; TCRdb holds only in-frame clones, not every one. The table lists about 87,000 clones, just under 95% of them singletons. The TCR comes from a female donor in good health, enrolled as a control in a pregnancy study. The J gene is TRBJ1-1, the V gene TRBV5-1; D perhaps matches TRBD1 (5 bases). Sequencing was performed on peripheral blood, taken in the third trimester of pregnancy. The CDR3, as DNA: TGCGCCAGCAGCTTCGGTGGGGCCGCTGAAGCTTTCTTT. It codes for CASSFGGAAEAFF.